This T cell receptor beta chain came from a study of response to subunit inactivated influenza vaccine (dated by TCRdb to the late 2010s). A note on the overall study: Deep quantitative profiling of the T cell receptor repertoire was used in the study to follow responses to a trivalent subunit inactivated influenza vaccine.

The paper as a whole reports these results and caveats: The authors proposed that each seasonal influenza vaccination may bring in only a limited number of new T cells.

This clonotype has only a few counts. The clone's antigen remains unknown. No base-level quality is on record; no much larger clone is a single base apart. Germline trimming: 4 bases from V, 6 bases from J; junction bases outside gene matches: 7. Including the terminal cysteine and phenylalanine, the CDR3 comprises 15 residues. Of all the DNA, just the CDR3 is kept, 45 bases in frame from base 1. Per the germline V gene, SGHRS is the CDR1 and YFSETQ is the CDR2. The receptor library was made with RT-PCR. These reads were obtained on an Illumina HiSeq 2500. TCRdb ran its own pipeline on the public reads, namely fastp trimming at Q25 and MiXCR clone calling, and kept in-frame beta chains. Entries that share a CDR3 protein sequence are merged under the most common genes and DNA. Counted in this sample were some 520,000 distinct CDR3 sequences; more than 15% of them appeared once. Less than 4% of the sample is held by the ten biggest clonotypes.

The input for sequencing was CD4+ T cells sorted from PBMCs, taken less than 30 months after vaccination. The clonotype comes from a man in his fifties or sixties who received an inactivated influenza vaccine. Donor details come from another sample of the same person, matched by shared clones. The V and J segments used are TRBV5-1 and TRBJ1-4; 9 nucleotides in the junction match TRBD1. Here the CDR3 is given as CASSVQGAEDEKLFF. The DNA reads TGCGCCAGCAGCGTACAGGGGGCTGAAGATGAAAAACTGTTTTTT.